The T cell receptor beta chain under discussion was sequenced for a study of Graves' ophthalmopathy and Graves' hyperthyroidism. The CDR3 runs to 15 residues. Per the germline V gene, CDR1 is MNHNS and CDR2 is SASEGT. RNA transcripts provided the template for amplifying TCR beta CDR3 regions. The first round was an RT-PCR with HTBI primers, and the second round was a multiplex PCR. TCRdb reprocessed the multiplex PCR reads with MiXCR, giving one entry per CDR3 protein. This table holds roughly 400,000 distinct CDR3 sequences, approximately 17% found once. General study points: The model predicted progression of ophthalmopathy with a sensitivity of 60% to 71%, and its specificity was about 76%.

Aged 18 to 65, the patients with hyperthyroidism had under 2 months' duration and were newly diagnosed. This clonotype has a count of ten or more. What it binds is unknown. One end of the junction fails to match germline, which may point to a read error. The V and J genes are TRBV6-1 and TRBJ2-7; 9 bases agree with TRBD2. The sequenced sample consisted of peripheral blood. This sequence was found in an adult woman with stable Graves' hyperthyroidism. The DNA of the CDR3 is TGTGCCATCAGTGTCGGCGGGAGGGCCACAGACGAGCAGTACTTC. Protein product: CAISVGGRATDEQYF.